This TCR beta chain stems from a study of blood T cell repertoires in COVID-19. Turning to the study itself: Donors in the United States, Italy and Spain gave samples during acute or convalescent COVID-19. Sample material is recorded as cDNA or gDNA derived from T cells, B-cell-depleted T cells, or PBMCs.

Under the authors' procedure: Estimated nucleated cell counts came from reference gene primer amplification. TCRdb keeps only in-frame clones here, not all; method: immunoSEQ multiplex PCR. The DNA gave D and trimming, while V, J and clone size come from that table. Of about 200,000 clones in the sample, around 82% are singletons; the top ten hold 10% to 15%. The ends were cut back, 5 bases at V and 0 bases at J, with 10 bases in the middle. Germline CDR1 is ENHRY and CDR2 is SYGVKD. The CDR3 runs to 14 residues. This clonotype was obtained from a woman in her thirties or forties with acute or convalescent COVID-19. Material for sequencing was peripheral blood. The chain is built from TRBV10-3 and TRBJ1-1, with a possible D match to TRBD1 (6 bases). The CDR3 nucleotides are TGTGCCATCAGTTCGGACAGTATGAACACTGAAGCTTTCTTT. It translates to CAISSDSMNTEAFF.